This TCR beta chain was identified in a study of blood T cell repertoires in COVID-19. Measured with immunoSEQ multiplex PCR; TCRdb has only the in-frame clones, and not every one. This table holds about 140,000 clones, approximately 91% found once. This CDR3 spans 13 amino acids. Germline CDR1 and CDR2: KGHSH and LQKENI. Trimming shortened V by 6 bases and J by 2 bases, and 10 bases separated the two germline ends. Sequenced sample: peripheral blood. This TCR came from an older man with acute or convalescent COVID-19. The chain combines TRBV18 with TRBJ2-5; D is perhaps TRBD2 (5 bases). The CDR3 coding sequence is TGTGCCAGCTCCCGGACGGGGCAAGAGACCCAGTACTTC. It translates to CASSRTGQETQYF.